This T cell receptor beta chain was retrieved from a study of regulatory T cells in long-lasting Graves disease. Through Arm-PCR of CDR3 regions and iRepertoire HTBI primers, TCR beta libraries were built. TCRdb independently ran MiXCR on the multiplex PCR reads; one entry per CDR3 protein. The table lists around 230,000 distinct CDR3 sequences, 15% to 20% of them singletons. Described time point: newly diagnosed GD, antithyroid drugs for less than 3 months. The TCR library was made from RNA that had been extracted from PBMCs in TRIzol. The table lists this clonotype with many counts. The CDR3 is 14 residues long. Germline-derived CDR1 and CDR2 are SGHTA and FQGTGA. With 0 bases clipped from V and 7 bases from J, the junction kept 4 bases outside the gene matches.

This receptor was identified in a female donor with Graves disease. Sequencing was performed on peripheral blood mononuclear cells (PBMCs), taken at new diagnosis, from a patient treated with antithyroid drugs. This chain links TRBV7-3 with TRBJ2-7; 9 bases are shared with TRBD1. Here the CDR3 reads CASSLTGTGSEQYF. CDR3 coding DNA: TGTGCCAGCAGCTTAACCGGGACAGGGAGTGAGCAGTACTTC.